This TCR beta chain was captured in a study of blood T cell repertoires in COVID-19. Study details: Specimens from acute and convalescent COVID-19 originated in the United States, Italy and Spain. PBMCs, B-cell-depleted T cells, or T cells provided the cDNA or gDNA that made up the material.

As processed by the authors: Reference gene primer amplification gave estimated nucleated cell counts. The repertoire was sequenced with immunoSEQ multiplex PCR; TCRdb's copy has only in-frame clones and lacks some. V and J calls plus clone size are reproduced from that table; the DNA served to infer D and trimming. Of 45,000 to 55,000 clones in the sample, 83% were seen once. This TCR came from a human donor in a cohort sampled during active COVID-19. Sequenced input: peripheral blood.

The CDR3 DNA reads as TGCAGCGTTGAGGAGAAGGGACACCTCCCAGGGACTGAAGCTTTCTTT. This codes for CSVEEKGHLPGTEAFF. The chain employs TRBV29-1 and TRBJ1-1; D possibly corresponds to TRBD1 (6 bases). Trimming pared 3 bases from V and 5 bases from J, leaving 22 bases between. The V gene's germline CDR1 is SQVTM and CDR2 ANQGSEA. The CDR3 length is 16 residues.